The rows below give T cell receptor beta chains drawn from one sample of a study of cytomegalovirus exposure and HLA in healthy donors. Only in-frame clones appear in the TCRdb table, and some are missing; sequencing was by immunoSEQ multiplex PCR. There are fewer than 200,000 clones in the sample; around 86% occur only once, and 2% to 2.5% lies in the top ten. Sequenced input: PBMCs. These TCRs come from a male donor in good health and CMV-seronegative. The conserved cysteine and the conserved F or W are not part of the CDR3 here. The order of the fields is clone size, J gene, CDR3 length, V gene, CDR3 protein. Clone size is given for some rows only: seen once, a few or many times, or a class if the clone is expanded.

>.|TRBJ2-3|13|TRBV4-2
ASSQRGGQPDTQY
>.|TRBJ2-1|13|TRBV5-4
ASSDLGTSNNEQF
>.|TRBJ2-7|12|TRBV14
ASTGAEAPYEQY
>once|TRBJ1-3|14|TRBV2
ASSEDRPHSGNTIY
>.|TRBJ2-3|10|TRBV6-5
ATGGATDTQY
>.|TRBJ2-7|10|TRBV5-1
ASSDSSYEQY
>.|TRBJ2-4|12|TRBV5-1
ASSFRQGGNIQY
>.|TRBJ2-2|13|TRBV5-1
ASSPRNRATGELF
>.|TRBJ2-2|14|TRBV7-6
ASSGYRGLYTGELF
>.|TRBJ2-3|11|TRBV5-4
AGGIAGTDTQY
>.|TRBJ2-3|13|TRBV6-4
ASSIAGSITDTQY
>.|TRBJ1-3|13|TRBV5-8
ASRSRGHSGNTIY
>.|TRBJ1-4|10|TRBV6-5
ASSSREEKLF
>.|TRBJ1-1|12|TRBV5-1
ASSAGGGNTEAF
>.|TRBJ1-4|13|TRBV6-1
ASSEDGGLMRKLF
>.|TRBJ2-1|16|TRBV7-9
ASSSFGLAGGIYNEQF
>.|TRBJ1-1|12|TRBV7-9
ASSYRQGNTEAF
>few|TRBJ2-4|13|TRBV5-4
ASSRGGGIKNIQY
>.|TRBJ1-4|15|TRBV7-9
ASSFSKTWQTNEKLF
>.|TRBJ1-4|11|TRBV4-1
ASSQELNEKLF
>.|TRBJ2-3|13|TRBV9
ASRDLAGGTDTQY
>.|TRBJ2-3|14|TRBV5-4
ASSPGTSGSTDTQY
>.|TRBJ2-5|15|TRBV4-3
ASSQRPGGPAKETQY
>.|TRBJ1-1|15|TRBV19
ASSMEYRDIRNTEAF
>.|TRBJ2-1|12|TRBV5-1
ASSLPGQGNEQF
>.|TRBJ2-2|17|TRBV11-2
ASSLNVAGGARGAGELF
>few|TRBJ1-4|12|TRBV7-2
ASSSDRGSEKLF
>.|TRBJ2-1|10|TRBV10-3
ATGQSYNEQF
>.|TRBJ1-2|10|TRBV29-1
SVPDINYGYT
>.|TRBJ2-3|16|TRBV10-3
AIKGDRVKPRSSDTQY
>.|TRBJ2-1|13|TRBV10-3
AISRTSGNYNEQF